This T cell receptor beta chain was observed in a study of regulatory T cells in long-lasting Graves disease listed by TCRdb under 2021. About the full investigation: Newly diagnosed Graves' disease patients had taken antithyroid drugs for less than 3 months. Peripheral blood TCR sequencing and RNA sequencing compared persistent Graves' disease patients with newly diagnosed Graves' disease patients. The study took place in China and was registered as a clinical trial. A total of 33 samples were covered by TCR sequencing, comprising around 13 persistent and roughly 20 newly diagnosed Graves' disease patients.

CDR1 and CDR2, per the germline V gene, are SGHRS and YFSETQ. Trimming accounts for 4 bases at V and 4 bases at J, while the number of junction bases matched to no gene is 5. Including cysteine and phenylalanine, the CDR3 has 15 amino acids. The only DNA kept is the CDR3, 45 bases in frame from the first base. This clonotype was counted ten times or more. Its specific antigen is unknown. Base qualities were left out, and no much larger clone turns up one base away. The paper as a whole reports these results and caveats: Sequencing and analysis were limited to the TCR beta chain. Persistent Graves' disease patients showed lower TCR Shannon entropy and fewer highly expanded clones than newly diagnosed patients, suggesting clonal expansion. Because the primary lesion, thyroid tissue, could not be accessed, the study looked at peripheral blood alone. The authors noted that the small sample size was a limitation that may lower accuracy. TRBV28, TRBJ1-2 and TRBJ2-5 were preferentially used in persistent disease, while TRBV20-1 and TRBJ2-1 were favored in newly diagnosed disease. Patients with persistent disease shared more public clonotypes (fewer than 3,000) than newly diagnosed patients did (more than 900).

The time point label on this specimen signifies: newly diagnosed GD, antithyroid drugs for less than 3 months. For both TCR sequencing and RNA sequencing, RNA was extracted from PBMCs in TRIzol. Graves' disease was diagnosed according to American Thyroid Association guidelines. Patients were recruited from an endocrinology department in Xi'an, China. Each patient gave approximately 9.7 milliliters of peripheral blood, collected in an EDTA anticoagulant tube. Ficoll Paque Plus density gradient separation was used to isolate PBMCs, and no further T cell sorting was done. An Agilent 2100 Bioanalyzer and agarose gel were used to check RNA quality, while a NanoDrop 2000 measured RNA concentration. The library was generated by multiplex PCR. These reads were obtained on an Illumina HiSeq 4000. TCR beta libraries were built with iRepertoire HTBI primers and Arm-PCR amplification of CDR3 regions. Gel purification was performed on PCR products prior to sequencing. Per the authors' processing: Gene usage analysis of CDR3 amino acid clonotypes relied on the approximately 60 TRBV and around 13 TRBJ segments identified across samples. COPE and FqMerger were used to merge the filtered high-quality paired reads into contigs. Contigs were aligned with BLAST to IMGT TRBV, TRBD and TRBJ reference genes, and CDR3 was defined per IMGT. Any clonotype with a frequency above 0.1% was classified as a highly expanded clone. Shannon entropy was used to measure repertoire diversity, and the Gini coefficient was used to measure V-J evenness. Public clonotypes were defined as clonotypes shared by more than one individual. Through fastp at Q25 and MiXCR, TCRdb rebuilt clones from the public reads, retaining in-frame beta chains. For every CDR3 protein sequence, its rows merge into one entry that carries the most common genes and DNA. In this record, the V and J calls reflect TCRdb's handling and not the investigators' own analysis. The sample yields about 520,000 distinct CDR3 sequences; 9.5% to 15% were counted once. The ten largest clones represent approximately 9% of the sample.

The data were also submitted as part of a second study, on T cells in Graves' hyperthyroidism and ophthalmopathy. From the second report: Stable Graves' hyperthyroidism was defined as no progression to ophthalmopathy during 18 months of follow-up. Hyperthyroidism patients were aged 18 to 65 years and newly diagnosed, with disease duration of less than 2 months. Any patient with an uncontrolled infection, another autoimmune disease, pregnancy or lactation was excluded. Diagnoses were based on clinical symptoms, serum thyroxine and TRAb, thyroid ultrasound and orbital computed tomography. A first-round RT-PCR of the TCR CDR3 used the HTBI primer set with the Qiagen OneStep RT-PCR kit. Blood samples also contained most of the expanded thyroid clonotypes (frequency above 0.001), which suggests that blood repertoires may reflect thyroid immune responses. Ophthalmopathy was separated from stable hyperthyroidism by a 13 V-J signature model, with approximately 85% sensitivity and roughly 81% specificity obtained in cross-validation and 80%/75% obtained in testing. In validation, progression to ophthalmopathy was predicted by the model with 55% to 71% sensitivity and 72.22% specificity, a median of about 6 months before onset. To identify TCR V-J signatures that set the groups apart, the researchers used a discovery cohort of about a hundred patients, made up of around 42 with Graves' ophthalmopathy and approximately 57 with stable Graves' hyperthyroidism. Whether ophthalmopathy could be predicted prospectively was tested in an independent validation cohort made up of approximately 19 hyperthyroidism patients plus 17 patients who later progressed to ophthalmopathy. For training and testing, the 100 or so patients in the discovery cohort were randomly divided in a 7:3 ratio. In about 6 Graves' hyperthyroidism patients, the study also compared T-cell repertoires from thyroid tissue with T-cell repertoires from blood. Once sampling was done, hyperthyroidism patients were given methimazole at a starting dose of 30 mg daily, whereas ophthalmopathy patients were given high-dose intravenous methylprednisolone. Libraries were constructed in a second round of multiplex PCR, after which size selection and purification were carried out. Paired-end sequencing of the libraries was performed with 100 bp reads on an Illumina HiSeq2000. SOAPnuke was used to process the raw data, throwing out any read that contained adapters or uncalled bases, had a mean Phred below 15, or lacked an exact constant-primer or identifier match. COPE v1.2.5 was used to merge the high-quality paired reads, and each unique nucleotide sequence was defined as a clonotype. MiTCR v1.1 was used to align the clonotypes against IMGT TRBV, TRBD and TRBJ reference segments. The analysis included only V-J combinations with a frequency above 0.0001, which together covered roughly 99% of the repertoires. The TCS score was defined as the ratio of F50 (clonal expansion) to E x V (chaos), calculated using BLOSUM62-based TCRdist between CDR3 peptides within each V-J. Welch's t-statistics and random forest reduced fewer than 600 V-J features to 10 to 15, which were used in a naive Bayes classifier (R e1071). No statistical method was used to set the sample size in advance, and investigators knew the group allocation. According to the paper, TCR Vbeta CDR3 sequencing was carried out on roughly 130 peripheral blood samples, which came from fewer than 50 ophthalmopathy, approximately 78 hyperthyroidism and roughly 17 progressor patients.

The receptor comes from a young woman with Graves disease. Donor details come from another sample of the same person, matched by shared clones. Here the chain combines TRBV5-1 and TRBJ2-2, and 9 junctional nucleotides match TRBD1. The sample consisted of peripheral blood mononuclear cells (PBMCs), taken at new diagnosis, from a patient treated with antithyroid drugs. CDR3 loop: CASSAGQGGTGELFF. The sequenced DNA is TGCGCCAGCAGCGCGGGACAGGGAGGCACCGGGGAGCTGTTTTTT.